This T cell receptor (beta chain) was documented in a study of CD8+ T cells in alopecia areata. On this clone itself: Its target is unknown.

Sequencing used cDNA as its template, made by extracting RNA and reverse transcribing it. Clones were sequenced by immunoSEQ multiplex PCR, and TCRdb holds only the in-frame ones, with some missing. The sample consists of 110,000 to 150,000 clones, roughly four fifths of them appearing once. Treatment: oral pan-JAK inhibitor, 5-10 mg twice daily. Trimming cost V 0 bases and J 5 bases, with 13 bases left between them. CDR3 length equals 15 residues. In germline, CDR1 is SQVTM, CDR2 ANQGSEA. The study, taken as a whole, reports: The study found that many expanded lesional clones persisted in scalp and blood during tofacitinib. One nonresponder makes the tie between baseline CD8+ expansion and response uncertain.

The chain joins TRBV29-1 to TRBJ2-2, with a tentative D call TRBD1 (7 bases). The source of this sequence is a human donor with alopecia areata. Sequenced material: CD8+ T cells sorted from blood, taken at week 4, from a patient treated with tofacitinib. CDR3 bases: TGCAGCGTTGAAGATCGCAGGGGGGCAACCGGGGAGCTGTTTTTT. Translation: CSVEDRRGATGELFF.